The rows below give T cell receptor beta chains drawn from one sample of a study of blood T cell repertoires in COVID-19. Profiling relied on immunoSEQ multiplex PCR, and the TCRdb table lists in-frame clones only, not all of them. Altogether more than 200,000 clones are present, about four fifths being singletons, with the ten largest covering about 1.8%. The sequencing sample was made of PBMCs or T cells enriched from blood (not recorded which). These receptors originate from a man in his 60s who had recovered from COVID-19. CDR3s include the opening cysteine and the closing phenylalanine or tryptophan. A D gene is named only where the DNA matches it firmly. Expanded clones get a size class; other rows say once, few or many, or leave the size out.

v_gene	j_gene	abundance	d_gene	CDR3aa	CDR3nt
TRBV27	TRBJ1-1	-	TRBD1	CASSFGRGPTEAFF	TGTGCCAGCAGTTTTGGCAGGGGGCCCACTGAAGCTTTCTTT
TRBV6-1	TRBJ1-4	-	-	CASSEDPIDSWFTTNEKLFF	TGTGCCAGCAGTGAAGATCCTATCGACAGTTGGTTCACAACTAATGAAAAACTGTTTTTT
TRBV7-2	TRBJ1-6	-	-	CASAPGTARSPLHF	TGTGCCAGCGCCCCGGGGACTGCAAGATCACCCCTCCACTTT
TRBV11-2	TRBJ2-5	once	TRBD2	CASSLDSAGGLETQYF	TGTGCCAGCAGCTTAGATTCCGCGGGGGGGCTTGAGACCCAGTACTTC
TRBV7-2	TRBJ1-5	-	TRBD1	CASSLGQGLAQPQHF	TGTGCCAGCAGCTTGGGACAGGGGCTTGCGCAGCCCCAGCATTTT
TRBV19	TRBJ1-5	-	TRBD1	CASSMPGQGRFQPQHF	TGTGCCAGTAGTATGCCGGGACAGGGGCGATTTCAGCCCCAGCATTTT
TRBV12-3/TRBV12-4	TRBJ2-7	-	-	CASTSTGNYEQYF	TGTGCCAGCACTTCGACAGGAAACTACGAGCAGTACTTC
TRBV3-1/TRBV3-2	TRBJ2-1	-	TRBD2	CASSLLAGGPRGEQFF	TGTGCCAGCAGCCTTTTAGCGGGGGGGCCCCGTGGGGAGCAGTTCTTC
TRBV5-8	TRBJ1-5	-	TRBD1	CASRSGQGNQPQHF	TGTGCCAGCAGATCTGGACAGGGGAATCAGCCCCAGCATTTT
TRBV7-2	TRBJ1-2	-	-	CASSLEVAGGYTF	TGTGCCAGCAGCTTAGAGGTAGCCGGAGGCTACACCTTC
TRBV19	TRBJ2-2	-	-	CASSQGRGVTTGELFF	TGTGCCAGTAGTCAGGGCAGGGGGGTAACTACCGGGGAGCTGTTTTTT
TRBV2	TRBJ2-7	-	TRBD1	CASRGQGYYEQYF	TGTGCCAGCAGGGGACAGGGTTACTACGAGCAGTACTTC
TRBV6-5	TRBJ2-3	-	TRBD1	CASSYRQGPDTQYF	TGTGCCAGCAGTTACAGACAGGGACCAGATACGCAGTATTTT
TRBV11-2	TRBJ1-1	-	-	CASSPRQFPSTEAFF	TGTGCCAGCAGCCCGCGACAGTTCCCGAGTACTGAAGCTTTCTTT
TRBV3-1/TRBV3-2	TRBJ1-5	-	-	CASSQAKGRKHF	TGTGCCAGCAGCCAAGCGAAGGGGAGGAAGCATTTT
TRBV5-1	TRBJ2-1	-	TRBD2	CASSLPTSGAGRNEQFF	TGCGCCAGCAGCTTGCCGACTAGCGGGGCGGGCCGAAATGAGCAGTTCTTC
TRBV19	TRBJ1-5	-	-	CASSIGQYQPQHF	TGTGCCAGTAGTATAGGACAATATCAGCCCCAGCATTTT
TRBV20-1	TRBJ1-2	few	TRBD1	CSASRISTGNGYTF	TGCAGTGCAAGTCGCATTTCGACAGGGAATGGCTACACCTTC
TRBV24-1	TRBJ2-1	-	TRBD2	CATSDGTSGGFNEQFF	TGTGCCACCAGTGACGGAACTAGCGGGGGGTTCAATGAGCAGTTCTTC
TRBV11-2	TRBJ2-5	-	-	CASSSSGGEETQYF	TGTGCCAGCAGCTCTTCAGGAGGGGAAGAGACCCAGTACTTC
TRBV9	TRBJ1-4	few	-	CASSVSGQGEKLFF	TGTGCCAGCAGCGTATCTGGACAAGGGGAAAAACTGTTTTTT
TRBV5-4	TRBJ2-3	once	TRBD2	CASSLPLAGGGTDTQYF	TGTGCCAGCAGCTTGCCGCTGGCGGGGGGTGGCACAGATACGCAGTATTTT
TRBV6-2/TRBV6-3	TRBJ1-5	-	TRBD1	CASSYPGTGDQPQHF	TGTGCCAGCAGTTACCCCGGGACAGGGGATCAGCCCCAGCATTTT
TRBV15	TRBJ2-6	-	-	CATSRDTVASRPGANVLTF	TGTGCCACCAGCAGAGATACAGTCGCTAGCAGGCCGGGGGCCAACGTCCTGACTTTC
TRBV19	TRBJ1-4	-	-	CASHPGSREKLFF	TGTGCCAGCCATCCAGGGTCTCGAGAAAAACTGTTTTTT
TRBV14	TRBJ1-2	once	-	CASSQDQGNYGYTF	TGTGCCAGCAGCCAAGATCAGGGGAACTATGGCTACACCTTC
TRBV9	TRBJ1-2	-	-	CASSAQGSYGYTF	TGTGCCAGCAGCGCACAGGGAAGCTATGGCTACACCTTC
TRBV5-4	TRBJ2-3	-	-	CASSLGLRPDTQYF	TGTGCCAGCAGCTTGGGACTAAGGCCGGATACGCAGTATTTT
TRBV2	TRBJ1-1	-	-	CATTVQGSNTEAFF	TGTGCCACAACCGTCCAGGGATCAAACACTGAAGCTTTCTTT
TRBV27	TRBJ1-6	-	-	CASMSSYNSPLHF	TGTGCCAGCATGAGCTCCTATAATTCACCCCTCCACTTT
TRBV11-2	TRBJ1-1	-	-	CASSLRRGVNTEAFF	TGTGCCAGCAGCTTACGCAGGGGAGTAAACACTGAAGCTTTCTTT
TRBV6-4	TRBJ2-1	few	-	CASSSIATGVDEQFF	TGTGCCAGCAGTTCAATAGCGACGGGGGTGGATGAGCAGTTCTTC
TRBV7-9	TRBJ1-5	-	-	CASSLLGGPGQPQHF	TGTGCCAGCAGCCTACTGGGGGGGCCAGGGCAGCCCCAGCATTTT
TRBV5-4	TRBJ2-2	-	-	CASSRTNTGELFF	TGTGCCAGCAGCAGAACAAACACCGGGGAGCTGTTTTTT
TRBV24-1	TRBJ2-2	-	-	CATSDLRGLFF	TGTGCCACCAGTGATTTAAGGGGGCTGTTTTTT
TRBV3-1/TRBV3-2	TRBJ2-1	-	TRBD2	CASSQVPSGGHNEQFF	TGTGCCAGCAGCCAAGTACCCAGCGGGGGCCACAATGAGCAGTTCTTC
TRBV3-1/TRBV3-2	TRBJ1-5	-	TRBD1	CASSQGGQEGLPQHF	TGTGCCAGCAGCCAAGGCGGACAGGAAGGGTTGCCCCAGCATTTT
TRBV5-6	TRBJ2-1	-	-	CASSLRQTYNEQFF	TGTGCCAGCAGCTTGCGACAGACATACAATGAGCAGTTCTTC
TRBV4-3	TRBJ1-6	-	-	CASSPLGQGLSPLHF	TGCGCCAGCAGCCCGTTAGGGCAGGGGTTATCACCCCTCCACTTT
TRBV19	TRBJ1-3	-	TRBD1	CASSTQGARTTIYF	TGTGCCAGTAGTACACAGGGGGCGCGTACCACCATATATTTT
TRBV5-4	TRBJ1-2	-	TRBD1	CASSTGQGVEAGYTF	TGTGCCAGCAGCACCGGACAGGGGGTGGAGGCTGGCTACACCTTC
TRBV6-5	TRBJ2-5	-	-	CASSSSWGTQETQYF	TGTGCCAGCAGTTCGTCTTGGGGCACCCAAGAGACCCAGTACTTC
TRBV19	TRBJ1-5	-	-	CASSQGMGNQPQHF	TGTGCCAGTAGCCAGGGAATGGGCAATCAGCCCCAGCATTTT
TRBV6-5	TRBJ1-2	-	-	CASSYSMREGLYGYTF	TGTGCCAGCAGTTACTCGATGAGGGAAGGCTTATATGGCTACACCTTC
TRBV3-1/TRBV3-2	TRBJ2-2	-	-	CASSQVAGELFF	TGTGCCAGCAGCCAAGTCGCCGGGGAGCTGTTTTTT
TRBV20-1	TRBJ2-1	few	-	CSAPAGGWRFF	TGCAGTGCTCCGGCTGGGGGGTGGCGGTTCTTC
TRBV10-3	TRBJ1-6	-	-	CAISEGRDISPLHF	TGTGCCATCAGTGAGGGCAGGGATATTTCACCCCTCCACTTT
TRBV6-5	TRBJ2-7	-	-	CASSYSTMTYEQYF	TGTGCCAGCAGTTACTCGACTATGACTTACGAGCAGTACTTC
TRBV18	TRBJ2-5	-	-	CASSPPRRGGSETQYF	TGTGCCAGCTCACCACCCCGACGGGGTGGATCAGAGACCCAGTACTTC
TRBV5-5	TRBJ1-2	-	-	CASSFPTGTYGYTF	TGTGCCAGCAGCTTCCCGACAGGTACCTATGGCTACACCTTC
TRBV18	TRBJ1-4	-	TRBD1	CASSAQGLYEKLFF	TGTGCCAGCTCGGCACAGGGGTTATATGAAAAACTGTTTTTT
TRBV14	TRBJ2-5	once	TRBD2	CASSQLGLAGETQYF	TGTGCCAGCAGCCAACTGGGACTAGCGGGTGAGACCCAGTACTTC
TRBV19	TRBJ2-7	-	TRBD1	CASSDSGTGSSYEQYF	TGTGCCAGTAGCGACTCCGGGACAGGCTCTTCCTACGAGCAGTACTTC
TRBV6-1	TRBJ2-1	-	TRBD2	CASSDGTKNNEQFF	TGTGCCAGCAGTGATGGGACTAAGAACAATGAGCAGTTCTTC
TRBV3-1/TRBV3-2	TRBJ1-1	-	-	CASSQDSRGGNTEAFF	TGTGCCAGCAGCCAAGACTCCAGGGGCGGTAACACTGAAGCTTTCTTT
TRBV18	TRBJ1-6	few	-	CASSPIQVTGNSPLHF	TGTGCCAGCTCCCCTATCCAAGTGACAGGAAATTCACCCCTCCACTTT
TRBV7-9	TRBJ2-5	once	-	CASSFVVDQETQYF	TGTGCCAGCAGCTTCGTCGTAGATCAAGAGACCCAGTACTTC
TRBV15	TRBJ1-1	-	-	CATSRERQLEAFF	TGTGCCACCAGCAGGGAGAGACAGCTTGAAGCTTTCTTT
TRBV7-2	TRBJ1-1	-	TRBD1	CASSQDRGPNTEAFF	TGTGCCAGCAGCCAGGACAGGGGCCCGAACACTGAAGCTTTCTTT